The 14 T cell receptor beta chains below were found in one sample sequenced in a study of cytotoxic CD8 clonotypes in ibrutinib-treated CLL. Assay: immunoSEQ multiplex PCR; the TCRdb copy retains only in-frame clones and omits some. The sample shows 70,000 to 80,000 clones, over 80% of them seen only once. The specimen was PBMCs, collected after 24 months of ibrutinib treatment. These receptors originate from a human donor with chronic lymphocytic leukemia.

This chain links TRBV10-3 with TRBJ1-4; TRBD1 might be the D (6 bases). V was shortened by 10 bases and J by 2 bases, with 14 bases between the two germline ends. The germline V gene has CDR1 ENHRY and CDR2 SYGVKD. The CDR3 runs to 14 residues. The CDR3 loop is CATATTGTNEKLFF. The CDR3 DNA reads TGTGCCACCGCGACTACAGGGACTAATGAAAAACTGTTTTTT.

The chain uses TRBV5-6 and TRBJ2-1; 10 bases line up with TRBD1. This CDR3 contains 16 residues. V trimming: 6 bases; J trimming: 5 bases; junction bases outside the gene matches: 11. Looked up from germline, CDR1 is SGHDT and CDR2 is YYEEEE. The CDR3 sequence is CASTRTGGFTNNEQFF. The DNA of the CDR3 is TGTGCCAGCACCAGGACAGGGGGTTTCACAAACAATGAGCAGTTCTTC. Full variable domain (rest looked up from reference TRBV5-6 and TRBJ2-1): DAGVTQSPTHLIKTRGQQVTLRCSPKSGHDTVSWYQQALGQGPQFIFQYYEEEERQRGNFPDRFSGHQFPNYSSELNVNALLLGDSALYLCASTRTGGFTNNEQFFGPGTRLTVL.

This chain joins TRBV9 and TRBJ2-1; 11 positions agree with TRBD2. Germline V gene lookup returns CDR1 SGDLS and CDR2 YYNGEE. The CDR3 spans 15 residues. V was pared by 3 bases and J by 7 bases, with 6 bases of the junction left unmatched. The CDR3 here is CASSARLAGSNEQFF. The CDR3 DNA reads TGTGCCAGCAGCGCCAGACTAGCGGGATCGAATGAGCAGTTCTTC.

DNA of the CDR3: TGTGCCAGCAGCTTGGTTGGGGGGCGCAGGGGCAATCAGCCCCAGCATTTT. Encoded protein: CASSLVGGRRGNQPQHF. This chain joins TRBV5-8 and TRBJ1-5, with a tentative D call TRBD1 (6 bases). Per the germline V gene, CDR1 is SGHTS and CDR2 is YDEGEE. This CDR3 has 17 amino acids. Trimming pared 0 bases from V and 2 bases from J, leaving 15 bases between.

The J gene is TRBJ2-7, the V gene TRBV2; D unresolved. The V end lost 6 bases, the J end lost 3 bases, and 12 bases lay between the germline ends. CDR3 length equals 13 residues. Germline assignment: CDR1 SNHLY and CDR2 FYNNEI. CDR3 coding DNA: TGTGCCAGCAGGGAGCAACAATTCTACGAGCAGTACTTC. Its translation: CASREQQFYEQYF.

The chain has TRBV27 and TRBJ1-3, with D possibly being TRBD1 (5 bases). The V end was cut by 5 bases, the J end by 0 bases, with 14 bases between. The CDR3 loop spans 16 amino acids. Germline V CDR1 and CDR2: MNHEY, SMNVEV (reference sequence). The CDR3 is CASSAFGHLSGNTIYF. The CDR3 coding sequence is TGTGCCAGCAGTGCCTTCGGACACCTCTCTGGAAACACCATATATTTT.

This rearrangement joins TRBV18 to TRBJ1-4; D may be TRBD1 (5 bases). V shed 5 bases and J shed 4 bases, with 14 bases lying between them. The CDR3 totals 15 residues. CDR1 is KGHSH, CDR2 LQKENI, per germline. This CDR3 reads CASSAQGSGNEKLFF. In nucleotides, the CDR3 is TGTGCCAGCTCAGCCCAGGGTTCGGGTAATGAAAAACTGTTTTTT.

The chain uses TRBV27 and TRBJ2-2; D gene unclear. CDR3 length equals 13 residues. Looked up from germline, CDR1 is MNHEY and CDR2 is SMNVEV (reference sequence). V lost 3 bases, J lost 5 bases, and 7 bases lay in between. In nucleotides, the CDR3 is TGTGCCAGCAGTTTCCCCCGGACCGGGGAGCTGTTTTTT. It encodes CASSFPRTGELFF.

This clone appeared once. The chain carries TRBV7-8 and TRBJ2-5; 7 bases line up with TRBD1. The V segment lost 10 bases and the J segment 3 bases; nucleotides outside the gene matches: 11. Per the germline V gene, CDR1 is SGHVS and CDR2 is FQNEAQ. The CDR3 has 14 residues. The CDR3 DNA reads TGTGCCACCATAATGAAGGGGGCAAAAGAGACCCAGTACTTC. Its translation is CATIMKGAKETQYF.

This clone was seen more than once but under ten times. The chain couples TRBV13 to TRBJ2-7, with 11 bases aligning to TRBD2. The CDR3 is made up of 15 amino acids. CDR1 is PRHDT and CDR2 is FYEKMQ in the germline V gene (reference sequence). Losses at the gene ends were 4 bases for V and 2 bases for J; bases not matched to a gene: 4. CDR3 in DNA: TGTGCCAGCAGCTCTCGACTAGCGGGACCCTACGAGCAGTACTTC. Translating gives CASSSRLAGPYEQYF.

This sequence joins TRBV7-3 and TRBJ2-3, with TRBD2 matching 8 bases. Germline CDR1 reads SGHTA; CDR2 reads FQGTGA. This CDR3 contains 15 residues. The J segment lost 6 bases and the V segment lost 6 bases, leaving 11 bases of the junction unmatched. Here the CDR3 DNA reads TGTGCCAGCAGTCCTACTAGCGGAGTTTCGGATACGCAGTATTTT. Protein sequence: CASSPTSGVSDTQYF.

The genes are TRBV2 and TRBJ2-3; 7 bases align to TRBD2. The CDR3 contains 13 residues. V lost 8 bases, J lost 2 bases, and 4 bases stayed unmatched. Germline assignment: CDR1 SNHLY and CDR2 FYNNEI. CDR3 sequence: CASSGGFTDTQYF. CDR3 DNA: TGTGCCAGCTCGGGAGGCTTCACAGATACGCAGTATTTT. The full variable domain, with the rest looked up from reference TRBV2 and TRBJ2-3, is EPEVTQTPSHQVTQMGQEVILRCVPISNHLYFYWYRQILGQKVEFLVSFYNNEISEKSEIFDDQFSVERPDGSNFTLKIRSTKLEDSAMYFCASSGGFTDTQYFGPGTRLTVL.

The chain links TRBV7-3 to TRBJ2-1; 11 nucleotides agree with TRBD2. J was trimmed by 8 bases and V by 5 bases; bases with no gene match: 8. Germline CDR1 and CDR2: SGHTA and FQGTGA. The CDR3 sequence is 15 residues long. The CDR3 loop is CASSPKLAGVHEQFF. CDR3 DNA sequence: TGTGCCAGCAGCCCGAAACTAGCGGGAGTCCATGAGCAGTTCTTC.

CDR3 protein: CASSSHGGAANTGELFF. DNA for the CDR3: TGTGCCAGCAGCTCCCACGGGGGCGCCGCTAACACCGGGGAGCTGTTTTTT. The gene calls are TRBV5-4 and TRBJ2-2; the D call may be TRBD1 or TRBD2 (6 bases each). CDR1 is SGHNT, CDR2 YYREEE, per germline (reference sequence). V was shortened by 3 bases and J by 2 bases, with 17 bases between the two germline ends. CDR3 length: 17 amino acids.